The 17 T cell receptor beta chains below all came from one sample that was sequenced in a study of blood T cell repertoires in COVID-19. Clones were sequenced by immunoSEQ multiplex PCR, and TCRdb holds only the in-frame ones, with some missing. Of 110,000 to 150,000 clones listed, around 86% were seen once; the top ten hold around 8.2%. The material sequenced was peripheral blood. The source of these receptors is a human donor in a cohort sampled during active COVID-19.

This rearrangement joins TRBV19 to TRBJ1-1; the match to TRBD1 covers 7 bases. Per the germline V gene, CDR1 is LNHDA and CDR2 is SQIVND (reference sequence). The CDR3 has 14 residues. V shed 7 bases, J shed 2 bases, and the junction held 7 bases outside the gene matches. The CDR3 nucleotides read TGTGCCAGTAAAGAGGGACAGTTAAACACTGAAGCTTTCTTT. This sequence encodes CASKEGQLNTEAFF.

This chain connects TRBV5-1 to TRBJ2-7, with 7 bases matching TRBD1. Trimming removed 9 bases from V and 4 bases from J; junction bases left unmatched: 10. The CDR3 loop spans 13 amino acids. CDR1 is SGHRS and CDR2 is YFSETQ in the germline V gene. Here the CDR3 DNA reads TGCGCCACCGGGCCGACAGGGCAGTACGAGCAGTACTTC. It translates to CATGPTGQYEQYF.

This clone was observed a few times. This sequence joins TRBV7-9 and TRBJ2-6, with D hard to call. The CDR3 runs to 12 residues. CDR1 SEHNR and CDR2 FQNEAQ come from the germline V gene (reference sequence). Between the trimmed V and J ends, which lost 10 bases and 1 base, there was a span of 5 bases. The DNA for the CDR3 is TGTGCCACCTTTTCTGGGGCCAACGTCCTGACTTTC. Amino acids: CATFSGANVLTF. Supplemented by reference TRBV7-9 and TRBJ2-6, the full variable domain reads DTGVSQNPRHKITKRGQNVTFRCDPISEHNRLYWYRQTLGQGPEFLTYFQNEAQLEKSRLLSDRFSAERPKGSFSTLEIQRTEQGDSAMYLCATFSGANVLTFGAGSRLTVL.

The V and J genes are TRBV11-2 and TRBJ2-5; 7 nucleotides match TRBD2. Germline CDR1 and CDR2: SGHAT and FQNNGV. The V gene end was trimmed by 1 base and the J gene end by 2 bases; junction bases not matched to a gene: 13. The CDR3 totals 18 residues. The CDR3 here is CASSLAPLRGGWQETQYF. As DNA, the CDR3 is TGTGCCAGCAGCTTAGCACCCTTAAGGGGAGGGTGGCAAGAGACCCAGTACTTC. The whole variable domain, filled in from reference TRBV11-2 and TRBJ2-5, reads EAGVAQSPRYKIIEKRQSVAFWCNPISGHATLYWYQQILGQGPKLLIQFQNNGVVDDSQLPKDRFSAERLKGVDSTLKIQPAKLEDSAVYLCASSLAPLRGGWQETQYFGPGTRLLVL.

This chain joins TRBV28 and TRBJ2-2, with D unresolved. Germline values: CDR1 MDHEN, CDR2 SYDVKM. Deletions cut 3 bases from V and 3 bases from J, with 11 bases between. The CDR3 consists of 15 residues. Here the CDR3 reads CASSFRSSDTGELFF. The CDR3 bases are TGTGCCAGCAGTTTTCGATCCTCGGACACCGGGGAGCTGTTTTTT.

This clone was counted a single time. The chain combines TRBV2 with TRBJ1-6; TRBD1 is a possible D gene (6 bases). In germline, CDR1 is SNHLY, CDR2 FYNNEI. The CDR3 totals 14 residues. V was cut by 5 bases and J by 3 bases, with 8 bases left in between. CDR3 nucleotide sequence: TGTGCCAGCAGTCGGGACAACTATAATTCACCCCTCCACTTT. It is translated as CASSRDNYNSPLHF. The complete variable domain, with remaining parts taken from reference TRBV2 and TRBJ1-6, reads EPEVTQTPSHQVTQMGQEVILRCVPISNHLYFYWYRQILGQKVEFLVSFYNNEISEKSEIFDDQFSVERPDGSNFTLKIRSTKLEDSAMYFCASSRDNYNSPLHFGNGTRLTVT.

This clone was observed a few times. The V call is TRBV15, the J call TRBJ1-5; no reliable D call. Trimming shortened V by 5 bases and J by 4 bases, and 9 bases separated the two germline ends. The germline CDR1 and CDR2 sequences are LNHNV and YYDKDF (reference sequence). The CDR3 consists of 13 residues. The CDR3 sequence is CATSRESNQPQHF. In DNA form, the CDR3 reads TGTGCCACCAGCCGGGAGTCGAATCAGCCCCAGCATTTT.

This sequence joins TRBV7-7 and TRBJ2-2; the D gene is possibly TRBD2 (5 bases). CDR1 is SSHAT and CDR2 is FNYEAQ in the germline V gene (reference sequence). V was shortened by 5 bases and J by 5 bases, with 18 bases between the two germline ends. The CDR3 contains 16 residues. Written as DNA, the CDR3 is TGTGCCAGCAGCCCGGTGTCGCTAGCTGTTACCGGGGAGCTGTTTTTT. It yields the protein CASSPVSLAVTGELFF.

The chain uses TRBV29-1 and TRBJ2-3; D is undetermined. Germline CDR1 and CDR2: SQVTM and ANQGSEA. V was cut by 5 bases and J by 0 bases, with 15 bases left in between. The CDR3 consists of 15 residues. The CDR3 reads CSVSLSVPSTDTQYF. As DNA, the CDR3 is TGCAGCGTTTCCCTTTCGGTCCCTAGCACAGATACGCAGTATTTT.

The chain carries TRBV29-1 and TRBJ2-7, with D perhaps TRBD2 (5 bases). This CDR3 region has 15 residues. Germline CDR1 reads SQVTM; CDR2 reads ANQGSEA. Trimming stripped 0 bases from V and 1 base from J, with 13 bases between. In nucleotides, the CDR3 is TGCAGCGTTGAAGATCGGCCCGGGGATTCCTACGAGCAGTACTTC. It yields the protein CSVEDRPGDSYEQYF.

The rearrangement uses TRBV7-6 and TRBJ2-3; 10 nucleotides match TRBD2. Trimming cost V 6 bases and J 1 base; bases outside gene matches: 7. The CDR3 has 16 amino acids. Germline CDR1 is SGHVS and CDR2 is FNYEAQ. The CDR3 reads CASRPLAGEGTDTQYF. The CDR3 coding sequence is TGTGCCAGCAGACCGCTAGCGGGGGAGGGCACAGATACGCAGTATTTT.

The gene calls are TRBV18 and TRBJ2-7; 8 bases are shared with TRBD1. Germline assignment: CDR1 KGHSH and CDR2 LQKENI. Trimming removed 4 bases from V and 2 bases from J; junction bases left unmatched: 7. This CDR3 region has 15 residues. CDR3 residues: CASSQTGDSTYEQYF. CDR3 coding DNA: TGTGCCAGCTCACAGACAGGGGATTCGACCTACGAGCAGTACTTC.

The chain has TRBV7-2 and TRBJ2-7; a possible D gene is TRBD2 (6 bases). V was shortened by 1 base and J by 3 bases, with 10 bases between the two germline ends. The CDR3 is made up of 14 amino acids. Germline V lookup: CDR1 SGHTA, CDR2 FQGNSA. The CDR3 reads CASSLGGGYYEQYF. As DNA, the CDR3 is TGTGCCAGCAGCTTAGGCGGAGGGTACTACGAGCAGTACTTC.

This chain connects TRBV2 to TRBJ2-7; 9 bases agree with TRBD2. This CDR3 comprises 13 residues. The junction had 2 bases not matched to a gene; V was cut back by 8 bases and J by 0 bases. Germline V gives CDR1 SNHLY, CDR2 FYNNEI. CDR3 amino acids: CASLSGSSYEQYF. Written as DNA, the CDR3 is TGTGCCAGCCTTAGCGGGAGCTCCTACGAGCAGTACTTC.

This clone was seen only once. This chain links TRBV27 with TRBJ1-4, with D maybe TRBD1 (5 bases). V lost 5 bases and J 7 bases, leaving 17 bases between the germline ends. Per germline, CDR1 MNHEY and CDR2 SMNVEV (reference sequence). The CDR3 contains 15 residues. This CDR3 reads CASSARRDFGEKLFF. The DNA of the CDR3 is TGTGCCAGCAGTGCCAGACGGGACTTCGGTGAAAAACTGTTTTTT.

The gene calls are TRBV7-9 and TRBJ2-3; perhaps TRBD2 as D (5 bases). This CDR3 is built from 13 residues. Germline-derived CDR1 and CDR2 are SEHNR and FQNEAQ (reference sequence). Between the trimmed V and J ends, which lost 3 bases and 1 base, there was a span of 5 bases. The CDR3 reads CASSFSGTDTQYF. In nucleotides, the CDR3 is TGTGCCAGCAGCTTTAGCGGCACAGATACGCAGTATTTT.

Of note for this clone: Other DNA sequences in the same sample also yield this CDR3. The V gene is TRBV9, the J gene TRBJ1-6, with D maybe TRBD1 (6 bases). Deletions cut 0 bases from V and 7 bases from J, with 8 bases between. This CDR3 region has 14 residues. Germline assignment: CDR1 SGDLS and CDR2 YYNGEE. The DNA of the CDR3 is TGTGCCAGCAGCGTAGCACAGGGCAATTCACCCCTCCACTTT. Residues: CASSVAQGNSPLHF.